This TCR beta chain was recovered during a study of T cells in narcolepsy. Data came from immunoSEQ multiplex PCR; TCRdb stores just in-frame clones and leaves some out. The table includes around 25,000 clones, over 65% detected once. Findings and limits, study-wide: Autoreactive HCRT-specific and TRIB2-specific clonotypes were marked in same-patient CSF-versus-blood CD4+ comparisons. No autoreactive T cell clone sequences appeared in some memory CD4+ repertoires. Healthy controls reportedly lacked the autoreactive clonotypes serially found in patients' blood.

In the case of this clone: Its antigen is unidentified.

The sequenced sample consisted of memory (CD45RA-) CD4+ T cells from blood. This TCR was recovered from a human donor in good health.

The CDR3 region is CASTPGTDSYEQYF. CDR3 DNA sequence: TGTGCCAGCACCCCGGGGACAGACTCCTACGAGCAGTACTTC. This chain joins TRBV6-9 and TRBJ2-7; TRBD1 matches 7 bases. This CDR3 spans 14 amino acids. V trimming: 7 bases; J trimming: 0 bases; junction bases outside the gene matches: 6. Germline V CDR1 and CDR2: MNHGY, SVAAGI.